The clone carrying this TCR beta chain was found a few times. Its antigen is as yet unknown. Any gene name here is a mouse gene name. The read finishes 1 residue shy of the CDR3 end, and the germline J gene is used to complete it. Profiling relied on immunoSEQ multiplex PCR, and the TCRdb table lists in-frame clones only, not all of them. The sample has 7,000 to 8,500 clones; 50% are singletons. This entry belongs to a study of tissue T cells after allogeneic stem cell transplantation. Regarding the study as a whole: Alloreactivity or antigen specificity of tissue TCRs was not determined; some clones might be host cells. TCR repertoires tracked anatomic similarity, regardless of disease or transplant status.

The time point: mouse harvest day 7 after allogeneic transplant. Mouse grafts combined 10^7 T-cell-depleted bone marrow cells with 10^6 splenic CD5+ T cells. This mouse GVHD model was MHC-mismatched B6 to BALB/c, profiled day 7 or 14. The CDR3 runs to 14 residues. Germline V gives CDR1 KGHPV, CDR2 FQNQEV (reference sequence). The junction had 1 base not matched to a gene; V was cut back by 3 bases and J by 3 bases. This chain links TRBV26 with TRBJ2-1, with TRBD2 identical over 8 bases. The receptor comes from a female BALB/c mouse given C57BL/6 T cells with graft-versus-host disease after an allogeneic hematopoietic cell transplant. The material sequenced was lymph node tissue. The CDR3 spells CASSLDWGYAEQFF. Partial CDR3 DNA: TGTGCCAGCAGTCTTGACTGGGGCTATGCTGAGCAGTTC. Supplemented by reference TRBV26 and TRBJ2-1, the full variable domain reads NSKVIQTPRYLVKGQGQKAKMRCIPEKGHPVVFWYQQNKNNEFKFLINFQNQEVLQQIDMTEKRFSAECPSNSPCSLEIQSSEAGDSALYLCASSLDWGYAEQFFGPGTRLTVL.